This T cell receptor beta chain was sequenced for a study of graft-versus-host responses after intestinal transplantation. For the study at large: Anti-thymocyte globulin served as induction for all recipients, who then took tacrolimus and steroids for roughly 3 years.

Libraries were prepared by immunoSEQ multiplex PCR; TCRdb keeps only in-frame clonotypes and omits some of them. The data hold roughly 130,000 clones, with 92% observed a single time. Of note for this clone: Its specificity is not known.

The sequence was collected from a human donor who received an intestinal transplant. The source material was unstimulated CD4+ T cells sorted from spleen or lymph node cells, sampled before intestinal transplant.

The CDR3 bases are TGCGCCAGCAGCTCGGGACTAGCGGGAGGATCAACTTCTTACAATGAGCAGTTCTTC. It codes for CASSSGLAGGSTSYNEQFF. V is TRBV5-1 and J is TRBJ2-1; 15 positions agree with TRBD2. This CDR3 contains 19 residues. Looked up from germline, CDR1 is SGHRS and CDR2 is YFSETQ. With V trimmed by 3 bases and J by 4 bases, 11 bases remained unmatched.